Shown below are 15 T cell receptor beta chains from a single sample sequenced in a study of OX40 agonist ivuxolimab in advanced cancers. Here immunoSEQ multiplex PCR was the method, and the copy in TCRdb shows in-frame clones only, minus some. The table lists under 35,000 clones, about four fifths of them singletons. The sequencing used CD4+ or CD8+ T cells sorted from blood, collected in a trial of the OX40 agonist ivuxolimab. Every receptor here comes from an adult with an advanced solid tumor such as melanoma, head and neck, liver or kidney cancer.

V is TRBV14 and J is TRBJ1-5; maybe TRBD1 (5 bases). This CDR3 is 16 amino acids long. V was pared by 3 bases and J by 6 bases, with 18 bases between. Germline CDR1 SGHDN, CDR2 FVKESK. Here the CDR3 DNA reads TGTGCCAGCAGCCAGACTGGGGACCGAGGGGTTCAGCCCCAGCATTTT. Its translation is CASSQTGDRGVQPQHF. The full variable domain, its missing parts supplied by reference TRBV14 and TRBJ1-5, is EAGVTQFPSHSVIEKGQTVTLRCDPISGHDNLYWYRRVMGKEIKFLLHFVKESKQDESGMPNNRFLAERTGGTYSTLKVQPAELEDSGVYFCASSQTGDRGVQPQHFGDGTRLSIL.

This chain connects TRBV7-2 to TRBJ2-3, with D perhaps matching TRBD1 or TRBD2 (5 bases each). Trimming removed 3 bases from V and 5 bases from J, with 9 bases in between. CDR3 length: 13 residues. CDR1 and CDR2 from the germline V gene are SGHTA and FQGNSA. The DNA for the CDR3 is TGTGCCAGCAGCTTGGGGACGGTAGATACGCAGTATTTT. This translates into CASSLGTVDTQYF.

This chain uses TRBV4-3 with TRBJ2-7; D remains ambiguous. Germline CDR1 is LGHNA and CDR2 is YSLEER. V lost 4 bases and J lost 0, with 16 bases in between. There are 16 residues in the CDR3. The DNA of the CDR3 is TGCGCCAGCAGCCGTTCAGGTTTGCTAAGCTCCTACGAGCAGTACTTC. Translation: CASSRSGLLSSYEQYF.

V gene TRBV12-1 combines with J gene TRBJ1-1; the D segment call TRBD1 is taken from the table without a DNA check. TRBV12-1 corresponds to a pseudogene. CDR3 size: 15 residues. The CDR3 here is CASSFGTGVWTEAFF. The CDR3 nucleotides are TGTGCCAGCAGCTTTGGGACAGGGGTGTGGACTGAAGCTTTCTTT.

CDR3: CASSVGSRGDTGELFF. The CDR3, as DNA: TGTGCCAGCAGCGTAGGATCCAGGGGAGACACCGGGGAGCTGTTTTTT. The chain recombines TRBV9 with TRBJ2-2, with D tentatively TRBD1 (6 bases). There are 16 residues in the CDR3. In germline, CDR1 is SGDLS, CDR2 YYNGEE. Trimming left V 0 bases short and J 3 bases short, with 12 bases between.

In DNA, the CDR3 is TGTGCCAGCAGCGTAGCCGGGACATCCTACAATGAGCAGTTCTTC. Protein sequence: CASSVAGTSYNEQFF. This chain uses TRBV9 with TRBJ2-1; tentatively, D is TRBD1 (6 bases). Germline lookup yields CDR1 SGDLS and CDR2 YYNGEE. This CDR3 is 15 amino acids long. The V and J ends lost 0 bases and 1 base respectively, with 8 bases between them.

This CDR3 reads CASSVGDRGLIGDIQYF. The CDR3 DNA follows: TGTGCCAGCAGCGTAGGAGACAGGGGCTTGATTGGCGACATTCAGTACTTC. J is TRBJ2-4 and V is TRBV9; 8 nucleotides line up with TRBD1. J was trimmed by 8 bases and V by 0 bases; bases with no gene match: 13. This CDR3 is 17 amino acids long. Per germline, CDR1 SGDLS and CDR2 YYNGEE.

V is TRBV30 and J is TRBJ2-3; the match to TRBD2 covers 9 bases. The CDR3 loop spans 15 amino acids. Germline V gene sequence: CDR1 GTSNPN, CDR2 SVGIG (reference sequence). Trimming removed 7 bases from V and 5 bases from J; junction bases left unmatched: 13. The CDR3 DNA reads TGTGCCTACGTCCGCGGGAGGGGTGGGGTAGATACGCAGTATTTT. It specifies CAYVRGRGGVDTQYF.

The CDR3 loop is CASSTARAHSNQPQHF. The CDR3 DNA reads as TGTGCCAGTAGTACCGCGAGAGCCCATAGCAATCAGCCCCAGCATTTT. The chain joins TRBV19 to TRBJ1-5, with D unclear. This CDR3 region has 16 residues. Between the trimmed V and J ends, which lost 4 bases and 0 bases, there was a span of 13 bases. The germline V gene has CDR1 LNHDA and CDR2 SQIVND (reference sequence).

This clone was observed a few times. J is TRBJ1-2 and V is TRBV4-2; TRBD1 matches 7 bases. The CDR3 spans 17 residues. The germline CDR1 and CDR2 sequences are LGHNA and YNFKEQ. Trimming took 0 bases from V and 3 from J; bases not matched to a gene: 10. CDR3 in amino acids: CASSQDHATGADYGYTF. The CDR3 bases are TGTGCCAGCAGCCAAGATCACGCTACAGGGGCCGACTATGGCTACACCTTC.

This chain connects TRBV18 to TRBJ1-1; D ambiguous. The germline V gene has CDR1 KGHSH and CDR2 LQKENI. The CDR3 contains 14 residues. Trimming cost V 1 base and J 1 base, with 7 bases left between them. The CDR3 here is CASSPLLSNTEAFF. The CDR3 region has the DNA TGTGCCAGCTCACCACTACTGTCGAACACTGAAGCTTTCTTT.

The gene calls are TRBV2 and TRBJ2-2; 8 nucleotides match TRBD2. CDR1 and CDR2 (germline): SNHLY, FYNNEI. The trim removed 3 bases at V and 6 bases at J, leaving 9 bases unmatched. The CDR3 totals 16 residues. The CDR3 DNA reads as TGTGCCAGCAGTGATGGCGGGAGGATTGGGTCCGGGGAGCTGTTTTTT. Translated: CASSDGGRIGSGELFF.

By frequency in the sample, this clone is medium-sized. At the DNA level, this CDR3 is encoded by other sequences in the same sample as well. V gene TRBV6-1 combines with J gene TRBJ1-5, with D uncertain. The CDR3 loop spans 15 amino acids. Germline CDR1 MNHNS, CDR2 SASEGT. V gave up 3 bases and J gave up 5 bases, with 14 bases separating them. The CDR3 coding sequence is TGTGCCAGCAGTGACTACGGGAGGAAGGATCAGCCCCAGCATTTT. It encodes CASSDYGRKDQPQHF.

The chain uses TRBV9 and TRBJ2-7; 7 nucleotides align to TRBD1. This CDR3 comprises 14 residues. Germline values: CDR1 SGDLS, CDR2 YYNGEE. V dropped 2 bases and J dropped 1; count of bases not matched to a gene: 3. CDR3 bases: TGTGCCAGCAGCGTCACAGGGGATTCCTACGAGCAGTACTTC. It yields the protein CASSVTGDSYEQYF.

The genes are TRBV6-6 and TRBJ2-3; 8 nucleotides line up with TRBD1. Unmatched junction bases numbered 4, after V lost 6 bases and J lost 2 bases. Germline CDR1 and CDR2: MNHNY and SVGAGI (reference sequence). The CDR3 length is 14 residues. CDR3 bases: TGTGCCAGCAGCAAACAGGGGGACACAGATACGCAGTATTTT. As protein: CASSKQGDTDTQYF.